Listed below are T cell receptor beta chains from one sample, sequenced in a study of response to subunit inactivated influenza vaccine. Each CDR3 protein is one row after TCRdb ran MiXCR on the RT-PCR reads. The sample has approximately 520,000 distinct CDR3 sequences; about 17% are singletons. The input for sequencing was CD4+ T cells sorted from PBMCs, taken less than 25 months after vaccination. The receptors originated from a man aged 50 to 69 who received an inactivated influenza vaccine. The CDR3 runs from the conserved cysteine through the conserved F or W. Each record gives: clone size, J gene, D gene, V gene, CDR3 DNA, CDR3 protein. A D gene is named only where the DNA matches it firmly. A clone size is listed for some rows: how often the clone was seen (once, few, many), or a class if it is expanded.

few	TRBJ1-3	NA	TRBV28	TGTGCCAGCAGTTTAGGCGGGATGTCAAACACCATATATTTT	CASSLGGMSNTIYF
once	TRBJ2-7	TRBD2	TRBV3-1	TGTGCCAGCAGCCAGACGACTAGCGGGTTTCCCTACGAGCAGTACTTC	CASSQTTSGFPYEQYF
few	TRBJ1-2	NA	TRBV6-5	TGTGCCAGCAGTTACCGAATTAAGACAGTCGACGGATATGGCTACACCTTC	CASSYRIKTVDGYGYTF
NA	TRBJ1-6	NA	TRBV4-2	TGTGCCAGCAGCCAAGATTCTAATTCACCCCTCCACTTT	CASSQDSNSPLHF
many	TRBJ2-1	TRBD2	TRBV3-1	TGTGCCAGCACCTTGACTAGCGGGAGACCGCTGGGTGAGCAGTTCTTC	CASTLTSGRPLGEQFF
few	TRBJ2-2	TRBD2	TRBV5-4	TGTGCCAGCAGCCCGCTGGCGGGAGGGAACACCGGGGAGCTGTTTTTT	CASSPLAGGNTGELFF
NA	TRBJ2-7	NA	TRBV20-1	TGCAGAGTCTCGCAGGGAGGACTTACCTACGAGCAGTACTTC	CRVSQGGLTYEQYF
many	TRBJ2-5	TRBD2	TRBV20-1	TGCAGTGCTAGAGACGGTAGCGGGAATCAAGAGACCCAGTACTTC	CSARDGSGNQETQYF
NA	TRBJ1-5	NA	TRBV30	TGTGCCTGGACCCCACAGAACAGCAATCAGCCCCAGCATTTT	CAWTPQNSNQPQHF
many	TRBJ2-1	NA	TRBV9	TGTGCCAGCAGCTTAGGCGAGACTAGTAACAATGAGCAGTTCTTC	CASSLGETSNNEQFF
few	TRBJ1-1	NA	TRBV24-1	TGTGCCACCAGTGATCCTGGACGGGCTGAAGCTTTCTTT	CATSDPGRAEAFF
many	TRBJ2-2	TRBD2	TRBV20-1	TGCAGTGCTAGACGATCTAGCGGGGGGACCGGGGAGCTGTTTTTT	CSARRSSGGTGELFF
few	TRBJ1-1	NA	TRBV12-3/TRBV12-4	TGTGCCAGCAGTACCCAAGGGGGGGACACTGAAGCTTTCTTT	CASSTQGGDTEAFF
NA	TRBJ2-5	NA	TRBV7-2	TGTGCCAGCAGCTTAGCAACGCAGACCCAGTACTTC	CASSLATQTQYF
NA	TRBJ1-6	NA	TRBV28	TGTGCCAGCAGTTTCCAAAAACAGCCACCCCTCCACTTT	CASSFQKQPPLHF
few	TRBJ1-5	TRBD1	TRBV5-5	TGTGCCAGCAGCCCCTACCTTCGACAGGGGGCCGAGCATTTT	CASSPYLRQGAEHF
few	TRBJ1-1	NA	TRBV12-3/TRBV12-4	TGTGCCAGCAGTTTGTGGGGGGGCTCTGAAGCTTTCTTT	CASSLWGGSEAFF
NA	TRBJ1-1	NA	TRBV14	TGTGCCAGCAGCCACCTCAACAGGGTCCAGGGGACTGAAGCTTTCTTT	CASSHLNRVQGTEAFF
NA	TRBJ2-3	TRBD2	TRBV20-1	TGCAGTGCTAGAAATTGGGCTAGCGGTCTATATACGCAGTATTTT	CSARNWASGLYTQYF
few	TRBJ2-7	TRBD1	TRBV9	TGTGCCAGCAGCGTAGGGGACAGGGGGATCTACGAGCAGTACTTC	CASSVGDRGIYEQYF
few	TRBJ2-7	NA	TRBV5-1	TGCGCCAGCAGCTTTCAGGGTGCCGCGTACGAGCAGTACTTC	CASSFQGAAYEQYF
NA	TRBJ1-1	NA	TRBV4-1	TGCGCCAGCAGCCCGTGGGACTTTCAGAACACTGAAGCTTTCTTT	CASSPWDFQNTEAFF
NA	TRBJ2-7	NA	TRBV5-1	TGCGCCAGCAGCTTGGAAGAGAAATACGGGTACGAGCAGTACTTC	CASSLEEKYGYEQYF
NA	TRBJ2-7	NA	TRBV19	TGTGCCAGTAGTATTTCGGTAAACTACGAGCAGTACTTC	CASSISVNYEQYF
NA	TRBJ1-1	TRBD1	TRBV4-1	TGCGCCAGCAGCCGAGTGACAGGGCCATACACTGAAGCTTTCTTT	CASSRVTGPYTEAFF
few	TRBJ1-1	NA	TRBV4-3	TGCGCCAGCAGCCAGATTAGAGACACTGAAGCTTTCTTT	CASSQIRDTEAFF
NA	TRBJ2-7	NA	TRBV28	TGTGCCAGCGGACCACAGGGCCCCTACGAGCAGTACTTC	CASGPQGPYEQYF
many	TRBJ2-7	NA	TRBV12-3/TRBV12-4	TGTGCCAGCAGCTGGGTAGGGGGCTCCTACGAGCAGTACTTC	CASSWVGGSYEQYF
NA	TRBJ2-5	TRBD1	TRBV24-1	TGTGCCACCAGTGACCGGGTAGGGGGCACAGAGACCCAGTACTTC	CATSDRVGGTETQYF
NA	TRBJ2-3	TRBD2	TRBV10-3	TGTGCCATCAGTGCGACTAGCGGGAGTAGCGTAGATACGCAGTATTTT	CAISATSGSSVDTQYF
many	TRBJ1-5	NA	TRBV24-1	TGTGCCACCAGTGACAACAGGGGCAATCAGCCCCAGCATTTT	CATSDNRGNQPQHF
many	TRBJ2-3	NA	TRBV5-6	TGTGCCAGCAGTCCTACCACACTCGATACGCAGTATTTT	CASSPTTLDTQYF
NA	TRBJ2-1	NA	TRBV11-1	TGTGCCAGCAGCTCAGGGACTTTTGGGTTCTTC	CASSSGTFGFF
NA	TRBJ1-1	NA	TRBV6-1	TGTGCCAGCAGTGAAGACTGGAACACTGAAGCTTTCTTT	CASSEDWNTEAFF
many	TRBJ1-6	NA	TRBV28	TGTGCCAGCAGTGTATCCGGGGTACCCCTCCACTTT	CASSVSGVPLHF
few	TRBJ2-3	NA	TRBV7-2	TGTGCCAGCAGTCGTAGGGTAGGGGATACGCAGTATTTT	CASSRRVGDTQYF